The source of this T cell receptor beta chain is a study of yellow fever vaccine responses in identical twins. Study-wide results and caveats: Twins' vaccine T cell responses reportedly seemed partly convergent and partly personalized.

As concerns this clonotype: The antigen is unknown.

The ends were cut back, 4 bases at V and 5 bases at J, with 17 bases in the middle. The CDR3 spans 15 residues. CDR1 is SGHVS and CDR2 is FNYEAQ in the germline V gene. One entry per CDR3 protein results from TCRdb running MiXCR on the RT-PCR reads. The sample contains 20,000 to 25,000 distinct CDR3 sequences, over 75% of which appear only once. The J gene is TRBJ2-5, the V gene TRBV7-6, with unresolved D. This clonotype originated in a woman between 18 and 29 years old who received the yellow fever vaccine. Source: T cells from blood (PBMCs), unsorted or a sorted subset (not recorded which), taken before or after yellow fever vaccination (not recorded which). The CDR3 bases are TGTGCCAGCAGCTCCACCCCCTCGGTTTCGGAGACCCAGTACTTC. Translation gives CASSSTPSVSETQYF.